A selection of T cell receptor beta chains follows, all from one sample in a study of blood T cells in healthy people across ages. A single record per CDR3 protein comes from TCRdb applying MiXCR to the 5' RACE reads. The table shows hundreds of thousands of distinct CDR3 sequences, with 25% to 35% occurring only once. Sequenced sample: blood. The source of these receptors is a woman of 80 years or more in good health. The CDR3 runs from the conserved cysteine through the conserved F or W. Fields, in order: CDR3 protein, V gene, J gene.

CSATGSSYEQYF,TRBV20-1,TRBJ2-7
CAISGPGTSGDTDTQYF,TRBV10-3,TRBJ2-3
CASSLTGGTDGETQYF,TRBV7-3,TRBJ2-5
CAWSGEMAGGIYEQYF,TRBV30,TRBJ2-7
CASSDGGVSPQETQYF,TRBV5-1,.
CSAPQASGNTIYF,TRBV20-1,TRBJ1-3
CASSPRTLFNTGGLFF,TRBV27,TRBJ2-2
CASSLGTGREDEQFF,TRBV12-3/TRBV12-4,TRBJ2-1
CASSGTGPGGYTF,TRBV7-3,TRBJ1-2
CASTTGQADTEAFF,TRBV5-1,TRBJ1-1
CSASPGVESGNTIYF,TRBV20-1,TRBJ1-3
CSARVGSWDRGSHQPQHF,TRBV20-1,TRBJ1-5
CSVGQGPKNIQYF,TRBV29-1,TRBJ2-4
CASSDRADTEAFF,TRBV2,TRBJ1-1
CASSPNAESANLETQYF,TRBV5-1,TRBJ2-5
CASSYGTGGPNSPLHF,TRBV6-5,TRBJ1-6
CASSSSGADQPQHF,TRBV28,TRBJ1-5
CSARAAETQYF,TRBV20-1,TRBJ2-5
CAISESRGIKAFF,TRBV10-3,TRBJ1-1
CSASIASGGDEQFF,TRBV20-1,TRBJ2-1
CASSPPRATNEKLFF,TRBV7-9,TRBJ1-4
CSVLVGDEQYF,TRBV29-1,TRBJ2-7
CSVGAGAIGEQFF,TRBV29-1,TRBJ2-1
CASSLTSTSGGKTDTQYF,TRBV7-2,TRBJ2-3
CSAPRQAEVAEAFF,TRBV20-1,TRBJ1-1
CASSADKAGYTF,TRBV5-1,TRBJ1-2
CASSSGTGTDGYTF,TRBV19,TRBJ1-2
CASSGLDTDTQYF,TRBV27,TRBJ2-3
CSARDKRGGQETQYF,TRBV20-1,TRBJ2-5
CASSPDPSGGMYEQYF,TRBV18,TRBJ2-7
CASSYSGTRSEQFF,TRBV5-1,TRBJ2-1
CASSIDRADTQYF,TRBV5-1,TRBJ2-3
CASSLMDVRYEQYF,TRBV25-1,.
CANRGGETQYF,TRBV2,TRBJ2-5
CASTRGQRYNEQFF,TRBV6-5,TRBJ2-1
CATSDPTSGGVDTQYF,TRBV24-1,TRBJ2-3
CACSRTLGTKAFF,TRBV5-1,TRBJ1-1
CASSPGWNTDTQYF,TRBV28,TRBJ2-3
CASSQDLRPDEQYF,TRBV4-3,TRBJ2-7
CASTFRDSRTEAFF,TRBV7-9,TRBJ1-1
CASRQTSGGALETQYF,TRBV5-1,TRBJ2-5
CASRRGRDQPQHF,TRBV6-1,TRBJ1-5
CASSLREAKNIQYF,TRBV5-1,TRBJ2-4
CASRGTGAHQPQHF,TRBV6-2/TRBV6-3,TRBJ1-5
CASRAPGPPDTQYF,TRBV27,TRBJ2-3
CSAFAERGRNTEAFF,TRBV20-1,TRBJ1-1
CASSLQGTNSEQFF,TRBV12-3/TRBV12-4,TRBJ2-1
CASSSGDRMSSYEQYF,TRBV5-1,TRBJ2-7
CASGQGSFLSPLHF,TRBV2,TRBJ1-6
CAAGGDRQPQHF,TRBV7-3,TRBJ1-5
CASSLTQGPSDTQYF,TRBV5-1,TRBJ2-3
CSVDLGGNTIYF,TRBV29-1,TRBJ1-3
CASSPAAGGYEQYF,TRBV3-1,TRBJ2-7
CASSQISVSGANVLTF,TRBV4-3,TRBJ2-6
CASSLRQGRTDTQYF,TRBV12-3/TRBV12-4,TRBJ2-3